Listed below are T cell receptor beta chains from one sample, sequenced in a study of control samples from healthy donors and cancer patients. Here immunoSEQ multiplex PCR was the method, and the copy in TCRdb shows in-frame clones only, minus some. The sample shows around 230,000 clones, just under 95% of them seen only once. Sequencing was carried out using blood. The origin of the receptors is a man between 50 and 59 years old in good health. Both conserved end residues are part of each CDR3. The order of the fields is J gene, V gene, clone size, D gene, CDR3 protein, CDR3 DNA. A D gene is named only where the DNA matches it firmly. Clone size is given for some rows only: seen once, a few or many times, or a class if the clone is expanded.

J gene: TRBJ2-2; V gene: TRBV19; clone size: few; D gene: .; CDR3 protein: CASRVHVSGTSNTGELFF; CDR3 DNA: TGTGCCAGTAGAGTCCATGTATCCGGGACGTCGAACACCGGGGAGCTGTTTTTT
J gene: TRBJ2-3; V gene: TRBV24-1; clone size: .; D gene: .; CDR3 protein: CATSDRRTVDTQYF; CDR3 DNA: TGTGCCACCAGTGATCGGCGGACGGTAGATACGCAGTATTTT
J gene: TRBJ2-1; V gene: TRBV18; clone size: once; D gene: TRBD2; CDR3 protein: CASSLLAASYNEQFF; CDR3 DNA: TGTGCCAGCTCACTCCTAGCGGCGTCCTACAATGAGCAGTTCTTC
J gene: TRBJ2-1; V gene: TRBV5-5; clone size: .; D gene: .; CDR3 protein: CASSLSLWGSYNEQFF; CDR3 DNA: TGTGCCAGCAGCTTGAGCCTCTGGGGCTCCTACAATGAGCAGTTCTTC
J gene: TRBJ1-2; V gene: TRBV6-5; clone size: once; D gene: TRBD1; CDR3 protein: CASSRGTGKNYGYTF; CDR3 DNA: TGTGCCAGCAGCCGAGGGACAGGGAAGAACTATGGTTACACCTTC
J gene: TRBJ1-4; V gene: TRBV2; clone size: once; D gene: .; CDR3 protein: CASIRGSGEKLFF; CDR3 DNA: TGTGCCAGCATACGCGGGTCTGGTGAAAAACTGTTTTTT
J gene: TRBJ2-3; V gene: TRBV30; clone size: .; D gene: TRBD2; CDR3 protein: CARSGGTDTQYF; CDR3 DNA: TGTGCCCGTAGCGGGGGCACAGATACGCAGTATTTT
J gene: TRBJ2-1; V gene: TRBV18; clone size: .; D gene: TRBD2; CDR3 protein: CASSPIMTSGASYNEQFF; CDR3 DNA: TGTGCCAGCTCACCCATAATGACTAGCGGGGCGTCCTACAATGAGCAGTTCTTC
J gene: TRBJ1-5; V gene: TRBV7-9; clone size: .; D gene: .; CDR3 protein: CASSPALNQPQHF; CDR3 DNA: TGTGCCAGCAGCCCTGCCCTCAATCAGCCCCAGCATTTT
J gene: TRBJ2-2; V gene: TRBV20-1; clone size: .; D gene: .; CDR3 protein: CSASPGAGELFF; CDR3 DNA: TGCAGTGCTAGTCCGGGGGCAGGGGAGCTGTTTTTT
J gene: TRBJ1-1; V gene: TRBV9; clone size: .; D gene: .; CDR3 protein: CASSPKRGGMNTEAFF; CDR3 DNA: TGTGCCAGCAGCCCGAAAAGGGGGGGGATGAACACTGAAGCTTTCTTT
J gene: TRBJ1-3; V gene: TRBV5-1; clone size: .; D gene: .; CDR3 protein: CASSPDDSTGSSGNTIYF; CDR3 DNA: TGCGCCAGCAGCCCTGATGACTCTACAGGGAGCTCTGGAAACACCATATATTTT
J gene: TRBJ1-2; V gene: TRBV7-2; clone size: .; D gene: TRBD1; CDR3 protein: CASSSSDRGKGYTF; CDR3 DNA: TGTGCCAGCAGCTCTTCCGACAGGGGCAAAGGCTACACCTTC
J gene: TRBJ1-5; V gene: TRBV5-5; clone size: .; D gene: .; CDR3 protein: CASSLVGTTGQPQHF; CDR3 DNA: TGTGCCAGCAGCTTGGTTGGGACCACGGGACAGCCCCAGCATTTT
J gene: TRBJ2-1; V gene: TRBV5-1; clone size: .; D gene: TRBD2; CDR3 protein: CASSLFSSGGNNEQFF; CDR3 DNA: TGCGCCAGCAGCTTGTTCTCTAGCGGGGGGAACAATGAGCAGTTCTTC
J gene: TRBJ2-5; V gene: TRBV15; clone size: .; D gene: TRBD1; CDR3 protein: CATTPGQGQETQYF; CDR3 DNA: TGTGCCACCACCCCGGGACAGGGGCAAGAGACCCAGTACTTC
J gene: TRBJ1-2; V gene: TRBV4-1; clone size: .; D gene: .; CDR3 protein: CASSREGRNYGYTF; CDR3 DNA: TGCGCCAGCAGCCGTGAGGGACGCAACTATGGCTACACCTTC
J gene: TRBJ2-1; V gene: TRBV5-1; clone size: .; D gene: .; CDR3 protein: CASSTQGFSNEQFF; CDR3 DNA: TGCGCCAGCAGCACACAGGGATTTAGCAATGAGCAGTTCTTC
J gene: TRBJ1-5; V gene: TRBV18; clone size: few; D gene: .; CDR3 protein: CASSPYSNQPQHF; CDR3 DNA: TGTGCCAGCTCACCGTATAGCAATCAGCCCCAGCATTTT
J gene: TRBJ2-7; V gene: TRBV6-5; clone size: .; D gene: .; CDR3 protein: CASSYPGSREQYF; CDR3 DNA: TGTGCCAGCAGTTATCCCGGATCTAGGGAGCAGTACTTC
J gene: TRBJ1-6; V gene: TRBV14; clone size: .; D gene: .; CDR3 protein: CASSQLRGGSPLHF; CDR3 DNA: TGTGCCAGCAGCCAGCTTAGGGGGGGGTCACCCCTCCACTTT
J gene: TRBJ1-1; V gene: TRBV7-9; clone size: .; D gene: .; CDR3 protein: CASKSTDTEAFF; CDR3 DNA: TGTGCCAGCAAGAGTACCGACACTGAAGCTTTCTTT
J gene: TRBJ1-1; V gene: TRBV11-2; clone size: .; D gene: .; CDR3 protein: CASSLDPVMNTEAFF; CDR3 DNA: TGTGCCAGCAGCTTAGATCCGGTCATGAACACTGAAGCTTTCTTT
J gene: TRBJ2-1; V gene: TRBV2; clone size: .; D gene: .; CDR3 protein: CASSDSVGEQFF; CDR3 DNA: TGTGCCAGCAGTGACTCGGTAGGAGAGCAGTTCTTC
J gene: TRBJ1-4; V gene: TRBV5-1; clone size: .; D gene: .; CDR3 protein: CASSLGGSNEKLFF; CDR3 DNA: TGCGCCAGCAGCTTGGGGGGATCTAATGAAAAACTGTTTTTT
J gene: TRBJ2-1; V gene: TRBV5-4; clone size: .; D gene: TRBD1; CDR3 protein: CASSSAGQGAHNEQFF; CDR3 DNA: TGTGCCAGCAGCTCGGCTGGGCAGGGGGCCCACAATGAGCAGTTCTTC
J gene: TRBJ1-1; V gene: TRBV5-4; clone size: .; D gene: TRBD1; CDR3 protein: CASNLQGRVEAFF; CDR3 DNA: TGTGCCAGCAACCTACAGGGGAGAGTTGAAGCTTTCTTT
J gene: TRBJ1-4; V gene: TRBV3-1/TRBV3-2; clone size: .; D gene: .; CDR3 protein: CASSQRGAEGKLFF; CDR3 DNA: TGTGCCAGCAGCCAGCGGGGGGCGGAGGGGAAACTGTTTTTT
J gene: TRBJ1-2; V gene: TRBV28; clone size: .; D gene: .; CDR3 protein: CASSLPNFSYGYTF; CDR3 DNA: TGTGCCAGCAGTTTACCTAACTTTTCATATGGCTACACCTTC
J gene: TRBJ2-5; V gene: TRBV14; clone size: .; D gene: .; CDR3 protein: CASSQFPGAGRETQYF; CDR3 DNA: TGTGCCAGCAGCCAATTTCCCGGGGCTGGTCGAGAGACCCAGTACTTC
J gene: TRBJ1-5; V gene: TRBV27; clone size: .; D gene: .; CDR3 protein: CASSLRRISTPQHF; CDR3 DNA: TGTGCCAGCAGTCTTCGACGGATTAGTACGCCCCAGCATTTT
J gene: TRBJ2-7; V gene: TRBV5-1; clone size: .; D gene: TRBD1; CDR3 protein: CASSLAGQGRHEQYF; CDR3 DNA: TGCGCCAGCAGCTTGGCGGGACAGGGTCGGCACGAGCAGTACTTC
J gene: TRBJ2-3; V gene: TRBV6-2/TRBV6-3; clone size: once; D gene: .; CDR3 protein: CASSPGSDTQYF; CDR3 DNA: TGTGCCAGCAGTCCAGGGTCAGATACGCAGTATTTT
J gene: TRBJ2-4; V gene: TRBV29-1; clone size: .; D gene: .; CDR3 protein: CSVAGLSGGVSAKNIQYF; CDR3 DNA: TGCAGCGTTGCGGGCCTCTCTGGAGGGGTTTCGGCCAAAAACATTCAGTACTTC
J gene: TRBJ1-1; V gene: TRBV15; clone size: .; D gene: .; CDR3 protein: CATSRGAGPNTEAFF; CDR3 DNA: TGTGCCACCAGCAGGGGGGCGGGACCCAACACTGAAGCTTTCTTT
J gene: TRBJ1-4; V gene: TRBV5-8; clone size: .; D gene: .; CDR3 protein: CASNRGPPLTNEKLFF; CDR3 DNA: TGTGCCAGCAATAGAGGACCGCCGCTAACTAATGAAAAACTGTTTTTT
J gene: TRBJ1-2; V gene: TRBV19; clone size: .; D gene: .; CDR3 protein: CASKAGVAPNYGYTF; CDR3 DNA: TGTGCCAGTAAGGCAGGAGTAGCTCCTAACTATGGCTACACCTTC
J gene: TRBJ2-2; V gene: TRBV29-1; clone size: .; D gene: .; CDR3 protein: CSVSANTGELFF; CDR3 DNA: TGCAGCGTTTCCGCGAACACCGGGGAGCTGTTTTTT
J gene: TRBJ1-2; V gene: TRBV5-8; clone size: .; D gene: .; CDR3 protein: CASSLIGGTNGYTF; CDR3 DNA: TGTGCCAGCAGCTTAATCGGGGGCACCAATGGCTACACCTTC
J gene: TRBJ2-5; V gene: TRBV5-1; clone size: .; D gene: .; CDR3 protein: CASMSQQETQYF; CDR3 DNA: TGCGCCAGCATGTCGCAGCAAGAGACCCAGTACTTC
J gene: TRBJ2-7; V gene: TRBV19; clone size: .; D gene: .; CDR3 protein: CASRSGSSYEQYF; CDR3 DNA: TGTGCCAGTAGATCAGGGAGCTCCTACGAGCAGTACTTC
J gene: TRBJ2-2; V gene: TRBV21-1; clone size: .; D gene: .; CDR3 protein: CASSKGTGYGRNTGELFF; CDR3 DNA: TGTGCCAGCAGCAAAGGAACGGGGTACGGGAGGAACACCGGGGAGCTGTTTTTT
J gene: TRBJ1-5; V gene: TRBV7-8; clone size: .; D gene: .; CDR3 protein: CASSLDRNQPQHF; CDR3 DNA: TGTGCCAGCAGCTTAGACCGCAATCAGCCCCAGCATTTT
J gene: TRBJ2-5; V gene: TRBV7-9; clone size: .; D gene: .; CDR3 protein: CASITRVGETQYF; CDR3 DNA: TGTGCCAGCATAACCAGGGTTGGGGAGACCCAGTACTTC
J gene: TRBJ2-7; V gene: TRBV19; clone size: .; D gene: TRBD1; CDR3 protein: CASSSPRGQDAYEQYF; CDR3 DNA: TGTGCCAGTAGTAGCCCCCGGGGACAGGACGCCTACGAGCAGTACTTC